Shown below are 8 T cell receptor beta chains from a single sample sequenced in a study of shared clonotypes between healthy human individuals. Naive CD8 populations comprised CD45RO-negative cells positively selected for CCR7, excluding terminally differentiated effector memory CD45RA+ cells. The data were produced by immunoSEQ multiplex PCR, yet TCRdb's version contains in-frame clones alone and is incomplete. The sample consists of roughly 590,000 clones, around 95% of them appearing once. Sequencing was carried out using naive CD8+ T cells sorted from blood. The receptors were sampled from a woman aged 25-40 years in good health.

The CDR3, as DNA: TGTGCCAGCAGTGACTCGTGGACTTGGGGCAATCAGCCCCAGCATTTT. This sequence encodes CASSDSWTWGNQPQHF. The V call is TRBV6-4, the J call TRBJ1-5; no clear D. Trimming stripped 0 bases from V and 2 bases from J, with 11 bases between. CDR1 and CDR2 (germline): MRHNA, SNTAGT. The CDR3 is made up of 16 amino acids.

This chain joins TRBV19 and TRBJ2-1; a weak D match, TRBD1 (6 bases). The germline gives CDR1 LNHDA, CDR2 SQIVND (reference sequence). The CDR3 covers 11 residues. Trimming pared 6 bases from V and 12 bases from J, leaving 12 bases between. The CDR3 DNA is TGTGCCAGTAGGGTAAGGGGGTCGCAGTTCTTC. Amino acids: CASRVRGSQFF.

This rearrangement joins TRBV15 to TRBJ2-1; D uncertain. CDR3 length: 13 amino acids. Trimming took off 7 bases at V and 5 bases at J, with 12 bases between the two ends. Germline assignment: CDR1 LNHNV and CDR2 YYDKDF (reference sequence). The CDR3 DNA follows: TGTGCCACCACGTTCGGAACAAACAATGAGCAGTTCTTC. Translating gives CATTFGTNNEQFF. Complete variable domain (other parts from reference TRBV15 and TRBJ2-1): DAMVIQNPRYQVTQFGKPVTLSCSQTLNHNVMYWYQQKSSQAPKLLFHYYDKDFNNEADTPDNFQSRRPNTSFCFLDIRSPGLGDTAMYLCATTFGTNNEQFFGPGTRLTVL.

V gene TRBV2 combines with J gene TRBJ1-1; possible D gene TRBD1, 6 bases. CDR3 length: 15 amino acids. Germline lookup yields CDR1 SNHLY and CDR2 FYNNEI. V was clipped by 11 bases and J by 1 base, with 20 bases between them. DNA of the CDR3: TGTGCCGGCCCCGCCCAGGGGCCCACGAACACTGAAGCTTTCTTT. Translation gives CAGPAQGPTNTEAFF.

V is TRBV29-1 and J is TRBJ2-7, with D perhaps matching TRBD1 (6 bases). The V gene lost 6 bases and the J gene lost 0 bases, with 9 bases spanning the gap. CDR1 and CDR2 (germline): SQVTM, ANQGSEA. The CDR3 consists of 12 residues. The CDR3 loop is CSVKQGSYEQYF. The DNA for the CDR3 is TGCAGCGTCAAACAGGGCTCCTACGAGCAGTACTTC.

V usage is TRBV11-2 and J usage is TRBJ2-7, with D perhaps assigned TRBD1 or TRBD2 (6 bases each). The V and J ends lost 3 bases and 7 bases respectively, with 10 bases between them. Per the germline V gene, CDR1 is SGHAT and CDR2 is FQNNGV. The CDR3 has 12 residues. CDR3 residues: CASSLGGQEQYF. The CDR3 nucleotides read TGTGCCAGCAGCTTGGGGGGACAAGAGCAGTACTTC.

The chain recombines TRBV27 with TRBJ1-1; 8 bases fit TRBD1. Germline CDR1 reads MNHEY; CDR2 reads SMNVEV (reference sequence). V was clipped by 3 bases and J by 1 base; unmatched bases: 4. The CDR3 is 15 amino acids. The DNA for the CDR3 is TGTGCCAGCAGTTTCTCCCAGGGGGCGAACACTGAAGCTTTCTTT. This encodes CASSFSQGANTEAFF.

The V and J genes are TRBV27 and TRBJ2-7, with a weak D call TRBD1 (6 bases). Germline V CDR1 and CDR2: MNHEY, SMNVEV (reference sequence). Trimming removed 5 bases at V and 6 bases at J, with 14 bases between. The CDR3 has 13 amino acids. CDR3 residues: CASSARQVGEQYF. For the CDR3, the DNA is TGTGCCAGCAGTGCGAGACAGGTCGGCGAGCAGTACTTC.